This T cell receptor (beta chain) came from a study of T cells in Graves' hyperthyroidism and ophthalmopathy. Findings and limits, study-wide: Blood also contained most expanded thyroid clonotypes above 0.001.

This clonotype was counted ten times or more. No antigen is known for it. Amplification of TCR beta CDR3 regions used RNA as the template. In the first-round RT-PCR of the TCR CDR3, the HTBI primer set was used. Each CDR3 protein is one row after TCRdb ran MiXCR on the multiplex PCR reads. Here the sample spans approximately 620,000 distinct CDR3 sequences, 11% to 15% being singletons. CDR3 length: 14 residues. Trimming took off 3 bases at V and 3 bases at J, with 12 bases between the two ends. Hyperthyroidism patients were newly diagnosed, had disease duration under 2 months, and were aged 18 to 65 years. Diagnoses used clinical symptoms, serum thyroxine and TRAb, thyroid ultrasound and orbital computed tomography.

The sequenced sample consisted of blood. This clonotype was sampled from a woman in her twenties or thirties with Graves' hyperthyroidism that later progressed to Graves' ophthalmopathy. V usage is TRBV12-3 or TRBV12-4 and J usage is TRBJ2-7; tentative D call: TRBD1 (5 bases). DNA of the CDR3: TGTGCCAGCAGTTTGTATACAGGCAACTACGAGCAGTACTTC. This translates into CASSLYTGNYEQYF.